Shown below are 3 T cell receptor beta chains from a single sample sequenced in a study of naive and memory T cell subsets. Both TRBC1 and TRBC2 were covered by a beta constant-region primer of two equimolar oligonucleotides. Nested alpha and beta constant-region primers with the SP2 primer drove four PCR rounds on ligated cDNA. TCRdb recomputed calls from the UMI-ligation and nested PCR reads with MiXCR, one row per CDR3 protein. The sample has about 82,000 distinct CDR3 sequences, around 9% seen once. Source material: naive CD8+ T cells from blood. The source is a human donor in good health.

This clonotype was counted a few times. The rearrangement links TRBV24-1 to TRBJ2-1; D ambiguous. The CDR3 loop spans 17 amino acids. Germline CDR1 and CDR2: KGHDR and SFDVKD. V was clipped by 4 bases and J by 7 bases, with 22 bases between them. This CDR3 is CATSDPLANDHRNEQFF. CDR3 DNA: TGTGCCACCAGTGACCCCTTAGCCAACGATCATCGGAATGAGCAGTTCTTC.

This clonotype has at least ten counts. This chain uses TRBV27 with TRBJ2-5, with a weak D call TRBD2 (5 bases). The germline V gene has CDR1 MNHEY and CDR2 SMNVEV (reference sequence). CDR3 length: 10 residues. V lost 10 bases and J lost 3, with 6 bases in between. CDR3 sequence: CANGKETQYF. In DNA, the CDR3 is TGTGCCAACGGGAAAGAGACCCAGTACTTC.

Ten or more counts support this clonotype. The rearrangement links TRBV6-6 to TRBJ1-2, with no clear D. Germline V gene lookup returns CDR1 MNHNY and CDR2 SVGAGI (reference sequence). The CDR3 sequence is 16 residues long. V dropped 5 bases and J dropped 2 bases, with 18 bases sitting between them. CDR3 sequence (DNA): TGTGCCAGCAGTAAGGAGCAGGCAGCGGGCAACTATGGCTACACCTTC. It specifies CASSKEQAAGNYGYTF.